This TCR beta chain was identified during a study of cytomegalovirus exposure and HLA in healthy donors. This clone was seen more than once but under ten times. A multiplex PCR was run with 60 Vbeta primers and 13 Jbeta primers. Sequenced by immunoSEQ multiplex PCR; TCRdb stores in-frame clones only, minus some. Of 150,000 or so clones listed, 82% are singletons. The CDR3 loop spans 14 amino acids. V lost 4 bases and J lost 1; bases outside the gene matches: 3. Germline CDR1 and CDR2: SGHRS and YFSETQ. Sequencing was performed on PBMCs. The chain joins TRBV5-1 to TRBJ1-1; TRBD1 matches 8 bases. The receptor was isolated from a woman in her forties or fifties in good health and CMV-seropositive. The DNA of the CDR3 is TGCGCCAGCAGCACCGGGACAGGGAACACTGAAGCTTTCTTT. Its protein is CASSTGTGNTEAFF.